The 19 T cell receptor beta chains presented below share a single source sample, sequenced in a study of vaccination and CD4 T cells after COVID-19 (dated by TCRdb to between 2021 and 2023). Their antigens remain unidentified. Per the publication, the treatment or condition label means: approximately 11-day PBMC culture with coronavirus spike peptide pools or control peptides (ViraFEST assay). Library generation was performed with PCR. For sequencing, an Illumina iSeq 100 was employed. TCR sequencing of DNA from cultured CD4+ T cells used the Oncomine TCR Beta short-read assay at the Johns Hopkins FTIC core. TCRdb reworked the public reads: Q25 trimming with fastp, MiXCR clone assembly, productive beta chains retained. Every entry covers one CDR3 protein and lists the most common genes and DNA from its rows. This sample has just under 20,000 distinct CDR3 sequences in its table, and around 40% of those were observed once. About 25% of the sample is taken by the ten largest.

This sample comprised CD4+ T cells from blood, cultured in vitro, obtained before SARS-CoV-2 vaccination. The receptors originated from a human donor who received a COVID-19 vaccine.

The chain is built from TRBV19 and TRBJ1-3, with TRBD1 identical over 7 bases. This CDR3 has 13 amino acids. CDR1 and CDR2 (germline): LNHDA, SQIVND (reference sequence). V lost 9 bases, J lost 0 bases, and 2 bases stayed unmatched. CDR3 in DNA: TGTGCCAGCCGGACAGGCTCTGGAAACACCATATATTTT. Encoded protein: CASRTGSGNTIYF.

The chain is built from TRBV7-8 and TRBJ2-2; the match to TRBD2 covers 8 bases. V was pared by 6 bases and J by 5 bases, with 5 bases of the junction left unmatched. The CDR3 extends over 14 amino acids. Per germline, CDR1 SGHVS and CDR2 FQNEAQ. The CDR3 nucleotides are TGTGCCAGCAGTCGGGGGGGCCGGACCGGGGAGCTGTTTTTT. Its protein product is CASSRGGRTGELFF. Full variable domain (rest looked up from reference TRBV7-8 and TRBJ2-2): GAGVSQSPRYKVAKRGQDVALRCDPISGHVSLFWYQQALGQGPEFLTYFQNEAQLDKSGLPSDRFFAERPEGSVSTLKIQRTQQEDSAVYLCASSRGGRTGELFFGEGSRLTVL.

The chain is built from TRBV5-1 and TRBJ1-1; D unresolved. CDR1 is SGHRS and CDR2 is YFSETQ in the germline V gene. The V and J ends lost 7 bases and 1 base respectively, with 11 bases between them. The CDR3 has 13 amino acids. The CDR3 protein is CASRREGNTEAFF. The CDR3 DNA follows: TGCGCCAGCCGCCGGGAGGGGAACACTGAAGCTTTCTTT.

The chain combines TRBV24-1 with TRBJ2-3; 10 bases are a match to TRBD1. This CDR3 contains 20 residues. The germline CDR1 and CDR2 sequences are KGHDR and SFDVKD. With 1 base clipped from V and 3 bases from J, the junction kept 15 bases outside the gene matches. CDR3 sequence: CATSDFLGPWWDRGTDTQYF. The CDR3 DNA reads TGTGCCACCAGTGATTTTTTAGGCCCCTGGTGGGACAGGGGAACAGATACGCAGTATTTT.

The chain couples TRBV6-1 to TRBJ1-1; D gene ambiguous. From germline, CDR1 is MNHNS and CDR2 SASEGT. V dropped 8 bases and J dropped 4 bases, with 20 bases sitting between them. The CDR3 covers 15 residues. CDR3: CASRPTKRLGTEAFF. The CDR3 nucleotides are TGTGCCAGCCGCCCCACGAAGCGGCTGGGCACTGAAGCTTTCTTT.

A few counts support this clonotype. The chain uses TRBV15 and TRBJ1-6, with no clear D. With 0 bases removed from V and 5 bases from J, the gap between germline ends came to 17 bases. The CDR3 spans 18 residues. Germline assignment: CDR1 LNHNV and CDR2 YYDKDF (reference sequence). The CDR3 DNA is TGTGCCACCAGCAGAGATCTCGGCAGCGGAGTGAATAATTCACCCCTCCACTTT. Translation gives CATSRDLGSGVNNSPLHF. The full variable domain, completed using reference TRBV15 and TRBJ1-6, is DAMVIQNPRYQVTQFGKPVTLSCSQTLNHNVMYWYQQKSSQAPKLLFHYYDKDFNNEADTPDNFQSRRPNTSFCFLDIRSPGLGDTAMYLCATSRDLGSGVNNSPLHFGNGTRLTVT.

The V call is TRBV11-2, the J call TRBJ1-1; D is unclear. Between the trimmed V and J ends, which lost 1 base and 0 bases, there was a span of 6 bases. Germline V gene sequence: CDR1 SGHAT, CDR2 FQNNGV. The length of the CDR3 is 14 residues. CDR3 sequence reads: CASSLGQMNTEAFF. Written as DNA, the CDR3 is TGTGCCAGCAGCTTAGGCCAGATGAACACTGAAGCTTTCTTT.

The chain has TRBV11-3 and TRBJ1-6, with D unresolved. CDR3 length: 12 amino acids. Germline V gene lookup returns CDR1 SGHNT and CDR2 YENEEA. The V end was cut by 4 bases, the J end by 9 bases, with 7 bases between. The CDR3 loop reads CASSWESSPLHF. The CDR3 DNA sequence: TGTGCCAGCAGCTGGGAGAGTTCACCCCTCCACTTT.

This clonotype was seen only a few times. The chain combines TRBV2 with TRBJ1-1; D gene unclear. Germline V gene data show CDR1 as SNHLY and CDR2 as FYNNEI. This CDR3 contains 13 residues. The V end lost 4 bases, the J end lost 0 bases, and 6 bases lay between the germline ends. This chain's CDR3 is CASSGDMNTEAFF. CDR3 in DNA: TGTGCCAGCAGTGGAGACATGAACACTGAAGCTTTCTTT.

This clonotype showed up just a few times. The chain couples TRBV19 to TRBJ1-5; 7 bases agree with TRBD1. V lost 4 bases, J lost 5 bases, and 8 bases stayed unmatched. The CDR3 extends over 15 amino acids. The V gene's germline CDR1 is LNHDA and CDR2 SQIVND (reference sequence). CDR3 region: CASSKKTGRDQPQHF. The CDR3 DNA reads as TGTGCCAGTAGTAAAAAGACAGGGCGGGATCAGCCCCAGCATTTT.

DNA for the CDR3: TGTGCCAGCAGCTTAGCGATGCAGGACACAGATACGCAGTATTTT. Its translation is CASSLAMQDTDTQYF. The chain joins TRBV7-9 to TRBJ2-3; the D is unclear. CDR3 length: 15 residues. Trimming cost V 0 bases and J 2 bases, with 9 bases left between them. Germline CDR1 reads SEHNR; CDR2 reads FQNEAQ (reference sequence).

The chain carries TRBV6-1 and TRBJ2-1; 10 bases align to TRBD2. Germline V lookup: CDR1 MNHNS, CDR2 SASEGT. V dropped 7 bases and J dropped 8; count of bases not matched to a gene: 11. This CDR3 comprises 15 residues. In nucleotides, the CDR3 is TGTGCCAGCATTGATAGCGGGGGGCCCTTTTATGAGCAGTTCTTC. Translation: CASIDSGGPFYEQFF.

The V gene is TRBV19, the J gene TRBJ1-2; no reliable D call. Per germline, CDR1 LNHDA and CDR2 SQIVND (reference sequence). The germline V and J ends were trimmed by 0 bases and 0 bases, with 5 bases remaining between them. This CDR3 is built from 14 residues. CDR3 sequence: CASSIEGTNYGYTF. CDR3 coding DNA: TGTGCCAGTAGTATAGAAGGCACTAACTATGGCTACACCTTC. The entire variable domain, with the rest obtained from reference TRBV19 and TRBJ1-2, is as follows: DGGITQSPKYLFRKEGQNVTLSCEQNLNHDAMYWYRQDPGQGLRLIYYSQIVNDFQKGDIAEGYSVSREKKESFPLTVTSAQKNPTAFYLCASSIEGTNYGYTFGSGTRLTVV.

The V and J genes are TRBV20-1 and TRBJ2-1; TRBD2 matches at 8 bases. There are 14 residues in the CDR3. V lost 6 bases and J lost 6; bases outside the gene matches: 10. Germline CDR1 reads DFQATT; CDR2 reads SNEGSKA (reference sequence). In DNA, the CDR3 is TGCAGTGCAAAGAGCGGGGGTTTATTCAATGAGCAGTTCTTC. Its protein is CSAKSGGLFNEQFF.

This chain joins TRBV11-3 and TRBJ2-3; D not resolved. The V gene's germline CDR1 is SGHNT and CDR2 YENEEA. The CDR3 has 15 residues. V lost 4 bases, J lost 1 base, and 12 bases lay in between. The CDR3 sequence is CASSSPRLRTDTQYF. Written as DNA, the CDR3 is TGTGCCAGCAGCTCCCCCCGGCTCCGCACAGATACGCAGTATTTT.

The V gene is TRBV30, the J gene TRBJ2-5, with 9 bases matching TRBD1. The V gene's germline CDR1 is GTSNPN and CDR2 SVGIG (reference sequence). The V segment lost 3 bases and the J segment 4 bases; nucleotides outside the gene matches: 3. The CDR3 loop spans 13 amino acids. The CDR3 sequence: CAWRTGGGETQYF. CDR3 sequence (DNA): TGTGCCTGGAGGACAGGGGGAGGAGAGACCCAGTACTTC. The full variable domain, rest sourced from reference TRBV30 and TRBJ2-5, is SQTIHQWPATLVQPVGSPLSLECTVEGTSNPNLYWYRQAAGRGLQLLFYSVGIGQISSEVPQNLSASRPQDRQFILSSKKLLLSDSGFYLCAWRTGGGETQYFGPGTRLLVL.

The CDR3 spells CASSLVIGGYSNQPQHF. Here the CDR3 DNA reads TGTGCCAGCAGCTTAGTTATTGGCGGCTATAGCAATCAGCCCCAGCATTTT. The chain combines TRBV7-8 with TRBJ1-5; D is unclear. The germline gives CDR1 SGHVS, CDR2 FQNEAQ. The CDR3 is made up of 17 amino acids. Trimming took off 1 base at V and 0 bases at J, with 13 bases between the two ends.

This chain uses TRBV5-1 with TRBJ1-4; 7 bases are a match to TRBD1. Germline V gene data show CDR1 as SGHRS and CDR2 as YFSETQ. V gave up 2 bases and J gave up 5 bases; unmatched junction bases: 3. This CDR3 is built from 14 residues. CDR3 sequence (DNA): TGCGCCAGCAGCTTCACAGGGGTCAATGAAAAACTGTTTTTT. Translated, it gives CASSFTGVNEKLFF.

The rearrangement links TRBV20-1 to TRBJ2-7; 8 bases map to TRBD2. Per the germline V gene, CDR1 is DFQATT and CDR2 is SNEGSKA (reference sequence). Trimming at V came to 4 bases and at J to 3 bases, leaving 8 bases not matched to a gene. The CDR3 extends over 14 amino acids. The CDR3 DNA is TGCAGTGCTACCGGGAGGGGGGACCACTACGAGCAGTACTTC. Amino acids: CSATGRGDHYEQYF.